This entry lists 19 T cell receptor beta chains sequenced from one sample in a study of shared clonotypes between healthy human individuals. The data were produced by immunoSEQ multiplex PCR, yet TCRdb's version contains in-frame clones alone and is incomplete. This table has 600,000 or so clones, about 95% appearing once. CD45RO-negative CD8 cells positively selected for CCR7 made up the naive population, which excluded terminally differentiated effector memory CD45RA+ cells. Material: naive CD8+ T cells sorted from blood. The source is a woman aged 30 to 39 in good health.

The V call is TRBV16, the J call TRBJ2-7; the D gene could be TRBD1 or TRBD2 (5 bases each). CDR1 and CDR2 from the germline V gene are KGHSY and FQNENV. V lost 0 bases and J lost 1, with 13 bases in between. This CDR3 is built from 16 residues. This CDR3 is CASSQSRDGFSYEQYF. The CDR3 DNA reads TGTGCCAGCAGCCAATCTCGGGACGGATTTTCCTACGAGCAGTACTTC.

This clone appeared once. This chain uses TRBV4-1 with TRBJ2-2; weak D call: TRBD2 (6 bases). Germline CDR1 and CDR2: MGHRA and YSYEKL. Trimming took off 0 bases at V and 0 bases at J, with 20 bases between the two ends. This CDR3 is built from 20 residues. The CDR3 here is CASSQEGGFGAPANTGELFF. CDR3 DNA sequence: TGCGCCAGCAGCCAAGAGGGAGGCTTTGGCGCGCCTGCGAACACCGGGGAGCTGTTTTTT.

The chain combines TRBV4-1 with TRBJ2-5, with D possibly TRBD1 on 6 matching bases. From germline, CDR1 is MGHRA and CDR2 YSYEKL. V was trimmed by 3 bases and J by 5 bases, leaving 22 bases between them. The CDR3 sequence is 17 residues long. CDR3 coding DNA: TGCGCCAGCAGCCATCCTTCCGGGGCAGGGGTTGTGGAGACCCAGTACTTC. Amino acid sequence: CASSHPSGAGVVETQYF.

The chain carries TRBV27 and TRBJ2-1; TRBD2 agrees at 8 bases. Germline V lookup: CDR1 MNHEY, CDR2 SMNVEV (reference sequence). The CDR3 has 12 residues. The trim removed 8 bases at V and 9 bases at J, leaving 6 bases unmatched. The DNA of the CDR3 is TGTGCCAGCCGAAGCGGGGGCACTGAGCAGTTCTTC. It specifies CASRSGGTEQFF.

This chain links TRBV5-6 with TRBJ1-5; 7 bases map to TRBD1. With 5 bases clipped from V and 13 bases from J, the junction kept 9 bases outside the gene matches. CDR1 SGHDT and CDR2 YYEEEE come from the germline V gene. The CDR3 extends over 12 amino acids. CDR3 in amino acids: CASSWGDRDQHF. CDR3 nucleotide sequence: TGTGCCAGCAGTTGGGGAGACAGGGATCAGCATTTT.

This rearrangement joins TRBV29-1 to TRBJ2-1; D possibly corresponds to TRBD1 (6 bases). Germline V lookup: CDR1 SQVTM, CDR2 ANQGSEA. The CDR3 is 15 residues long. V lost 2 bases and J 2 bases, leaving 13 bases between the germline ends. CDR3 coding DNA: TGCAGCGTTGAACCCCGGGACACAACCTACAATGAGCAGTTCTTC. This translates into CSVEPRDTTYNEQFF.

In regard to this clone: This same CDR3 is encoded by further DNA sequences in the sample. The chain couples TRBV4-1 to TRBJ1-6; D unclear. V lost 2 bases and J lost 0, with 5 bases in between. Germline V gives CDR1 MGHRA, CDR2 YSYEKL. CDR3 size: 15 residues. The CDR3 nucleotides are TGCGCCAGCAGCCAATCTAGCTCCTATAATTCACCCCTCCACTTT. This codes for CASSQSSSYNSPLHF.

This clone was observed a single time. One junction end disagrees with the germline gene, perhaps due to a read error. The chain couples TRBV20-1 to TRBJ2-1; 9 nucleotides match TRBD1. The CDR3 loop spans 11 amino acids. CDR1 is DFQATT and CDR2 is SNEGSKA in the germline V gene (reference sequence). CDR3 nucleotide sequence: TGCAGTGCTAGAGTCCCGGGACAGGGTGTCTTC. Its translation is CSARVPGQGVF.

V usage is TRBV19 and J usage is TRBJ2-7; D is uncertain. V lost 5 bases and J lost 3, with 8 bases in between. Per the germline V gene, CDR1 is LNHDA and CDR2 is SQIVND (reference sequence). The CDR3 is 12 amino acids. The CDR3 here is CASSPAGYEQYF. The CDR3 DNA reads TGTGCCAGTAGTCCGGCCGGCTACGAGCAGTACTTC.

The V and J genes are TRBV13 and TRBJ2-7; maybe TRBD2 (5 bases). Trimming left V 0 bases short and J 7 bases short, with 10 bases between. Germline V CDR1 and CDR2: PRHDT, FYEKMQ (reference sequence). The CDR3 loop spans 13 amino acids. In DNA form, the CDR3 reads TGTGCCAGCAGCTTAGGCGGCGGGTATGAGCAGTACTTC. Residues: CASSLGGGYEQYF.

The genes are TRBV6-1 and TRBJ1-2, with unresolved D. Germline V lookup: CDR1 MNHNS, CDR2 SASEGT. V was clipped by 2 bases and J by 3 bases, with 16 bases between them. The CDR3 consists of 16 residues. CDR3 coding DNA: TGTGCCAGCAGTGAAATTGGCCGGGGTAGGGACTATGGCTACACCTTC. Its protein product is CASSEIGRGRDYGYTF.

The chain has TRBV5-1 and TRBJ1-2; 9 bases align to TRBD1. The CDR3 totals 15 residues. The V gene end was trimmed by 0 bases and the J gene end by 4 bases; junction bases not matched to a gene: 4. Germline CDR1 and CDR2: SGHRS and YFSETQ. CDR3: CASSLEGQGPYGYTF. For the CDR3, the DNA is TGCGCCAGCAGCTTGGAGGGACAGGGCCCCTATGGCTACACCTTC. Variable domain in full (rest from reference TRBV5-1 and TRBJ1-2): KAGVTQTPRYLIKTRGQQVTLSCSPISGHRSVSWYQQTPGQGLQFLFEYFSETQRNKGNFPGRFSGRQFSNSRSEMNVSTLELGDSALYLCASSLEGQGPYGYTFGSGTRLTVV.

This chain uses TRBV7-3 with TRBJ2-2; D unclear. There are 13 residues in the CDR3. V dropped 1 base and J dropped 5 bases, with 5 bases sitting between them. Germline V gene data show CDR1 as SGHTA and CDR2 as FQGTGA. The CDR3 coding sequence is TGTGCCAGCAGCTTAAAGCTGACCGGGGAGCTGTTTTTT. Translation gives CASSLKLTGELFF.

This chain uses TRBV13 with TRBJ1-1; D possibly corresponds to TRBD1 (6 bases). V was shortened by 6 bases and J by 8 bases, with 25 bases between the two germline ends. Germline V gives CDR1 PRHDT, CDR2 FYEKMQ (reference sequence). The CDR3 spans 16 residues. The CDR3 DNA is TGTGCCAGCAGACCAAAGTTCCTGACAGGAGGAAGCGAAGCTTTCTTT. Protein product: CASRPKFLTGGSEAFF.

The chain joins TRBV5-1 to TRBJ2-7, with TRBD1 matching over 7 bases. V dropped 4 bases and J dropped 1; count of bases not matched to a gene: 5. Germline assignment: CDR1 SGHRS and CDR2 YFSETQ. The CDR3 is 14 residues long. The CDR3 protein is CASSTRQGSYEQYF. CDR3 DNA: TGCGCCAGCAGCACCAGACAGGGTTCCTACGAGCAGTACTTC.

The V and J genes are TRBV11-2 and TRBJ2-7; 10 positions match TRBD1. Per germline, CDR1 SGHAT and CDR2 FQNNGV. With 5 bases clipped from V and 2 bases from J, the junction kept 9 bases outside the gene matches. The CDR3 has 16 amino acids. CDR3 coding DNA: TGTGCCAGCAGCCCCATCCGTGGGACAGGGGCCTACGAGCAGTACTTC. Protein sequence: CASSPIRGTGAYEQYF.

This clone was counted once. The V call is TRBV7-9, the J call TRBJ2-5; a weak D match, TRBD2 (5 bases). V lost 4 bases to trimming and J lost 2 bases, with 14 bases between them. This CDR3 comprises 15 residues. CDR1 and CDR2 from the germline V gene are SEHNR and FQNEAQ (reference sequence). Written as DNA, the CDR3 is TGTGCCAGCAGCTCCCCGACGGGAAGACAAGAGACCCAGTACTTC. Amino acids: CASSSPTGRQETQYF.

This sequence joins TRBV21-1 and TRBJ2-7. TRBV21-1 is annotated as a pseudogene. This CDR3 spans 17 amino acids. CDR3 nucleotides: TGTGCCAGCAGCAACCGAGTCCAGGCGCGAGGCTCCTACGAGCAGTACTTC. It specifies CASSNRVQARGSYEQYF.

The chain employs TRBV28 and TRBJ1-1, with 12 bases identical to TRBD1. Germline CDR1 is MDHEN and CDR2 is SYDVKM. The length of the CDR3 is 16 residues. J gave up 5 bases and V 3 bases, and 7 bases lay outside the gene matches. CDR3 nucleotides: TGTGCCAGCAGTTTGACCGGGACAGGGGGCTTTACTGAAGCTTTCTTT. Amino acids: CASSLTGTGGFTEAFF.